These 2 T cell receptor beta chains originate from one sample sequenced in a study of cytotoxic CD8 clonotypes in ibrutinib-treated CLL. Sequenced by immunoSEQ multiplex PCR; TCRdb stores in-frame clones only, minus some. Here the sample spans 250,000 to 350,000 clones, around 76% being singletons. Sequencing used PBMCs, obtained at disease progression, from a patient treated with ibrutinib. Every receptor here comes from a human donor with chronic lymphocytic leukemia.

The chain links TRBV19 to TRBJ1-4; 10 nucleotides match TRBD1. Germline V gene lookup returns CDR1 LNHDA and CDR2 SQIVND (reference sequence). The CDR3 consists of 15 residues. With 5 bases clipped from V and 6 bases from J, the junction kept 6 bases outside the gene matches. The CDR3, as DNA: TGTGCCAGTAGTCCACGACAGGGGGCCGATGAAAAACTGTTTTTT. It specifies CASSPRQGADEKLFF.

This sequence joins TRBV18 and TRBJ1-5; 8 bases fit TRBD1. The length of the CDR3 is 16 residues. With 5 bases clipped from V and 2 bases from J, the junction kept 8 bases outside the gene matches. Germline lookup yields CDR1 KGHSH and CDR2 LQKENI. In DNA, the CDR3 is TGTGCCAGCTCAGCCTCAGGGGGCGCGGGCAATCAGCCCCAGCATTTT. It encodes CASSASGGAGNQPQHF. Drawing the rest from reference TRBV18 and TRBJ1-5, the complete variable domain is NAGVMQNPRHLVRRRGQEARLRCSPMKGHSHVYWYRQLPEEGLKFMVYLQKENIIDESGMPKERFSAEFPKEGPSILRIQQVVRGDSAAYFCASSASGGAGNQPQHFGDGTRLSIL.